The 28 T cell receptor beta chains given below trace back to one sample, sequenced in a study of Ad26.COV2.S vaccination and SARS-CoV-2 variants. Clones were sequenced by immunoSEQ multiplex PCR, and TCRdb holds only the in-frame ones, with some missing. The sample contains roughly 380,000 clones, 92% of which appear only once. The source was peripheral blood, collected after recovery from COVID-19. Receptors originate from a human donor who had recovered from COVID-19.

The chain has TRBV2 and TRBJ1-4; no firm D call. Trimming removed 7 bases at V and 7 bases at J, with 16 bases between. CDR1 is SNHLY and CDR2 is FYNNEI in the germline V gene. The CDR3 has 14 residues. CDR3 DNA: TGTGCCAGCACTCCCCATGAGGTAGCTGAAAAACTGTTTTTT. This encodes CASTPHEVAEKLFF.

The gene calls are TRBV19 and TRBJ2-1, with D possibly matching TRBD2 (6 bases). Per the germline V gene, CDR1 is LNHDA and CDR2 is SQIVND (reference sequence). Trimming stripped 2 bases from V and 2 bases from J, with 10 bases between. This CDR3 comprises 15 residues. The DNA for the CDR3 is TGTGCCAGTAGTATATGGACTACTCCCTACAATGAGCAGTTCTTC. It translates to CASSIWTTPYNEQFF.

This clone was observed a handful of times. CDR3 protein: CAISESSGGVSNEQFF. The DNA of the CDR3 is TGTGCCATCAGTGAGTCTAGCGGGGGGGTTTCCAATGAGCAGTTCTTC. The chain couples TRBV10-3 to TRBJ2-1; 11 bases agree with TRBD2. V dropped 0 bases and J dropped 6; count of bases not matched to a gene: 4. CDR3 length: 16 residues. Germline-derived CDR1 and CDR2 are ENHRY and SYGVKD.

V and J are TRBV18 and TRBJ1-1; D is uncertain. This CDR3 comprises 16 residues. CDR1 and CDR2 (germline): KGHSH, LQKENI. Trimming pared 5 bases from V and 1 base from J, leaving 17 bases between. This CDR3 reads CASSSNDVGTNTEAFF. DNA of the CDR3: TGTGCCAGCTCATCTAACGACGTGGGAACGAACACTGAAGCTTTCTTT.

The CDR3 is CASSLDIGTQYF. CDR3 nucleotide sequence: TGTGCCAGCAGCTTGGATATCGGGACCCAGTACTTC. The chain employs TRBV7-8 and TRBJ2-5, with unresolved D. The CDR3 extends over 12 amino acids. Looked up from germline, CDR1 is SGHVS and CDR2 is FQNEAQ. Deletions cut 3 bases from V and 7 bases from J, with 9 bases between.

The CDR3 DNA follows: TGTGCCAGCAGCCCCCGGGAGGGGCAGATGACGGTAAATGAGCAGTTCTTC. The encoded protein is CASSPREGQMTVNEQFF. The rearrangement joins TRBV7-2 to TRBJ2-1; 8 positions match TRBD2. Unmatched junction bases numbered 16, after V lost 5 bases and J lost 7 bases. CDR1 and CDR2 from the germline V gene are SGHTA and FQGNSA. This CDR3 comprises 17 residues.

Comment on this clone: The sample carries other DNA sequences with the same CDR3. This chain links TRBV9 with TRBJ1-3; TRBD1 is a possible D gene (5 bases). The CDR3 covers 13 residues. With 0 bases removed from V and 4 bases from J, the gap between germline ends came to 5 bases. Germline CDR1 SGDLS, CDR2 YYNGEE. CDR3 in DNA: TGTGCCAGCAGCGTAGGGGGGGGAAACACCATATATTTT. Amino acids: CASSVGGGNTIYF.

CDR3 sequence reads: CASSPLYTGELFF. For the CDR3, the DNA is TGTGCCAGCAGCCCCTTATACACCGGGGAGCTGTTTTTT. The chain carries TRBV6-6 and TRBJ2-2; D is undetermined. Germline values: CDR1 MNHNY, CDR2 SVGAGI (reference sequence). The V gene lost 6 bases and the J gene lost 3 bases, with 8 bases spanning the gap. This CDR3 comprises 13 residues.

The V and J genes are TRBV6-5 and TRBJ1-1; D call uncertain. The CDR3 is 14 amino acids. Germline CDR1 is MNHEY and CDR2 is SVGAGI. V dropped 10 bases and J dropped 1 base, with 16 bases sitting between them. The CDR3 spells CATKVSFGNTEAFF. DNA for the CDR3: TGTGCCACCAAAGTATCTTTCGGGAACACTGAAGCTTTCTTT.

This chain links TRBV3-1 (or the pseudogene TRBV3-2) with TRBJ1-2, with 8 bases aligning to TRBD1. The CDR3 loop spans 15 amino acids. Looked up from germline, CDR1 is LGHDT and CDR2 is YNNKEL (reference sequence). V trimming: 0 bases; J trimming: 1 base; junction bases outside the gene matches: 1. The CDR3 DNA sequence: TGTGCCAGCAGCCAAGAAGGACAGGGTAACTATGGCTACACCTTC. This sequence encodes CASSQEGQGNYGYTF.

The V call is TRBV19, the J call TRBJ2-3; TRBD2 matches 8 bases. There are 14 residues in the CDR3. The trim removed 5 bases at V and 1 base at J, leaving 2 bases unmatched. The germline CDR1 and CDR2 sequences are LNHDA and SQIVND (reference sequence). The CDR3 region is CASSSAGGTDTQYF. CDR3 in DNA: TGTGCCAGTAGTTCAGCGGGGGGCACAGATACGCAGTATTTT.

This clone was counted a few times. The rearrangement joins TRBV10-1 to TRBJ1-2, with a weak D call TRBD1 (5 bases). Germline loops: CDR1 WNHNN, CDR2 SYGVQD (reference sequence). V was pared by 5 bases and J by 1 base, with 8 bases between. The CDR3 runs 13 residues. CDR3: CASSQGLNYGYTF. The CDR3 DNA reads TGCGCCAGCAGTCAGGGACTTAACTATGGCTACACCTTC.

The chain recombines TRBV18 with TRBJ2-2; TRBD1 is a possible D gene (5 bases). The CDR3 extends over 15 amino acids. CDR1 KGHSH and CDR2 LQKENI come from the germline V gene. Deletions cut 2 bases from V and 4 bases from J, with 11 bases between. The CDR3 DNA sequence: TGTGCCAGCTCACCAACCACAGGTGGCACCGGGGAGCTGTTTTTT. Protein product: CASSPTTGGTGELFF.

J is TRBJ2-1 and V is TRBV10-1, with 8 bases fitting TRBD2. CDR1 is WNHNN, CDR2 SYGVQD, per germline (reference sequence). J gave up 6 bases and V 4 bases, and 11 bases lay outside the gene matches. The CDR3 length is 16 residues. The CDR3: CASSGQRGILGNEQFF. The CDR3 DNA is TGCGCCAGCAGTGGGCAGCGGGGGATTTTAGGCAATGAGCAGTTCTTC.

The chain joins TRBV5-5 to TRBJ1-5, with 8 bases that match TRBD1. Germline CDR1 is SGHKS and CDR2 is YYEKEE (reference sequence). V was pared by 2 bases and J by 6 bases, with 7 bases of the junction left unmatched. The CDR3 is 15 amino acids. This CDR3 reads CASSLRDRGRQPQHF. Here the CDR3 DNA reads TGTGCCAGCAGCTTAAGAGACAGGGGTCGTCAGCCCCAGCATTTT.

Only one count was recorded for this clone. The V and J genes are TRBV5-1 and TRBJ1-4; 12 positions agree with TRBD1. V was pared by 4 bases and J by 11 bases, with 12 bases of the junction left unmatched. The CDR3 covers 16 residues. Germline V gives CDR1 SGHRS, CDR2 YFSETQ. CDR3 amino acids: CASSVSPGTGGAKLFF. As DNA, the CDR3 is TGCGCCAGCAGCGTCAGCCCAGGGACAGGGGGCGCGAAACTGTTTTTT.

A few counts support this clone. The rearrangement uses TRBV7-9 and TRBJ1-5; a weak D match, TRBD1 (5 bases). V lost 5 bases and J 1 base, leaving 15 bases between the germline ends. CDR3 size: 16 residues. From germline, CDR1 is SEHNR and CDR2 FQNEAQ (reference sequence). The CDR3 here is CASSIAGTESNQPQHF. The CDR3 nucleotides read TGTGCCAGCAGCATCGCGGGGACGGAAAGCAATCAGCCCCAGCATTTT.

The chain recombines TRBV2 with TRBJ1-5, with D possibly TRBD1 on 6 matching bases. The germline V gene has CDR1 SNHLY and CDR2 FYNNEI. The CDR3 is made up of 15 amino acids. Deletions cut 3 bases from V and 2 bases from J, with 11 bases between. The CDR3 DNA reads as TGTGCCAGCAGTGATGGCAGGGGTGGCAATCAGCCCCAGCATTTT. This gives the protein CASSDGRGGNQPQHF.

The chain recombines TRBV21-1 with TRBJ1-2. TRBV21-1 is listed as a pseudogene. The CDR3 consists of 16 residues. The CDR3 nucleotides read TGTGCCAGCAGCAAAGTGCGGGGCCGCCCTGGCTATGGCTACACCTTC. It encodes CASSKVRGRPGYGYTF.

The J gene is TRBJ2-4, the V gene TRBV20-1; D remains unclear. CDR3 size: 11 residues. The germline V gene has CDR1 DFQATT and CDR2 SNEGSKA (reference sequence). The CDR3 loop reads CSASSKNIQYF. The CDR3 DNA is TGCAGCGCCTCGTCCAAAAACATTCAGTACTTC.

J is TRBJ1-4 and V is TRBV25-1, with D unclear. Trimming took 5 bases from V and 5 from J, leaving 9 bases between them. The V gene's germline CDR1 is MGHDK and CDR2 SYGVNS. The CDR3 has 13 residues. Here the CDR3 DNA reads TGTGCCAGCAGTAGGCAGAGAAATGAAAAACTGTTTTTT. Its translation: CASSRQRNEKLFF.

This rearrangement joins TRBV7-2 to TRBJ1-1; no definite D call. The V end lost 3 bases, the J end lost 5 bases, and 7 bases lay between the germline ends. CDR3 length: 12 residues. In germline, CDR1 is SGHTA, CDR2 FQGNSA. The CDR3 spells CASSFRVTEAFF. The CDR3 nucleotides are TGTGCCAGCAGCTTTAGGGTAACTGAAGCTTTCTTT. The full variable domain, rest sourced from reference TRBV7-2 and TRBJ1-1, is GAGVSQSPSNKVTEKGKDVELRCDPISGHTALYWYRQSLGQGLEFLIYFQGNSAPDKSGLPSDRFSAERTGGSVSTLTIQRTQQEDSAVYLCASSFRVTEAFFGQGTRLTVV.

J is TRBJ1-1 and V is TRBV12-3 or TRBV12-4; D not resolved. The CDR3 has 13 residues. Trimming removed 5 bases from V and 9 bases from J, with 16 bases in between. The CDR3 is CASSPPGIQQAFF. As DNA, the CDR3 is TGTGCCAGCAGTCCTCCGGGGATTCAGCAAGCTTTCTTT.

The chain links TRBV6-6 to TRBJ2-5, with a tentative D call TRBD2 (6 bases). Looked up from germline, CDR1 is MNHNY and CDR2 is SVGAGI (reference sequence). V was trimmed by 6 bases and J by 5 bases, leaving 16 bases between them. CDR3 length equals 14 residues. The CDR3 DNA is TGTGCCAGCAGAGGGAGCGGGTCCCGGGAGACCCAGTACTTC. Encoded protein: CASRGSGSRETQYF.

The chain joins TRBV10-3 to TRBJ2-7; 14 nucleotides align to TRBD2. After removal of 0 bases from V and 12 bases from J, the junction contained 4 bases not matched to a gene. Germline CDR1 is ENHRY and CDR2 is SYGVKD. This CDR3 comprises 14 residues. CDR3 DNA: TGTGCCATCAGTGAGTCCGGGACTAGCGGGGGACCGTACTTC. Translation gives CAISESGTSGGPYF.

The genes are TRBV5-1 and TRBJ1-2; no clear D gene. Germline loops: CDR1 SGHRS, CDR2 YFSETQ. The CDR3 is made up of 13 amino acids. With 0 bases removed from V and 6 bases from J, the gap between germline ends came to 9 bases. CDR3 region: CASSLGRIDGYTF. The DNA for the CDR3 is TGCGCCAGCAGCTTGGGCCGGATTGATGGCTACACCTTC.

This sequence joins TRBV27 and TRBJ2-3, with 8 bases that match TRBD1. The germline gives CDR1 MNHEY, CDR2 SMNVEV (reference sequence). The CDR3 has 16 amino acids. V lost 6 bases to trimming and J lost 6 bases; unmatched junction nucleotides: 14. The CDR3 bases are TGTGCCAGCAGAGGCCACCAGGGGCAGGGGGCGGATACGCAGTATTTT. Translation: CASRGHQGQGADTQYF.

The chain has TRBV24-1 and TRBJ1-2; TRBD1 matches at 10 bases. Germline CDR1 is KGHDR and CDR2 is SFDVKD. Trimming removed 4 bases from V and 4 bases from J; junction bases left unmatched: 5. The CDR3 sequence is 15 residues long. The CDR3 here is CATSDFRDRGYGYTF. CDR3 coding DNA: TGTGCCACCAGTGACTTCCGGGACAGGGGCTATGGCTACACCTTC.